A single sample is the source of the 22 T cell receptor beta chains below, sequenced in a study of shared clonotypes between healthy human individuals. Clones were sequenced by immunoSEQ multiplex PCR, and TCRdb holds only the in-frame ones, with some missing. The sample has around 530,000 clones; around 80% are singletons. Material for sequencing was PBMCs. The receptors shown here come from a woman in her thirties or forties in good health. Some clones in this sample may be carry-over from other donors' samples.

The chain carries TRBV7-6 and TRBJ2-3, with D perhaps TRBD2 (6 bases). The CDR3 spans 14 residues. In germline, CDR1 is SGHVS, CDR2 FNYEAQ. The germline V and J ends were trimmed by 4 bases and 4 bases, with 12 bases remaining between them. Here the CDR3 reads CASSSTSSADTQYF. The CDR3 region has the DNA TGTGCCAGCAGCTCAACTAGCTCCGCAGATACGCAGTATTTT. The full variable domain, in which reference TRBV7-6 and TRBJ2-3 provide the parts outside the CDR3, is GAGVSQSPRYKVTKRGQDVALRCDPISGHVSLYWYRQALGQGPEFLTYFNYEAQQDKSGLPNDRFSAERPEGSISTLTIQRTEQRDSAMYRCASSSTSSADTQYFGPGTRLTVL.

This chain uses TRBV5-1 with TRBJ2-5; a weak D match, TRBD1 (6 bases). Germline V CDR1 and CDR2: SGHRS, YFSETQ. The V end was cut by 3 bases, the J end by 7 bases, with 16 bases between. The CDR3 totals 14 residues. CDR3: CASSSDRAFGTQYF. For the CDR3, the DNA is TGCGCCAGCAGCTCGGACAGAGCCTTTGGGACCCAGTACTTC.

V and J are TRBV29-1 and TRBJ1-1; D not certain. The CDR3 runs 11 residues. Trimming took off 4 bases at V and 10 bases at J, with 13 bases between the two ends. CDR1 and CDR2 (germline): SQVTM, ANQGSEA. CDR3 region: CSVGLAGGAFF. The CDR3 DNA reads TGCAGCGTTGGGTTGGCAGGCGGAGCTTTCTTT.

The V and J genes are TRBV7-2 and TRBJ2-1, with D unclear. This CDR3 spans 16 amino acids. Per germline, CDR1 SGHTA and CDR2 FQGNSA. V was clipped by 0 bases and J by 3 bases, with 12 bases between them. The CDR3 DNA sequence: TGTGCCAGCAGCTTAGCGTTTGGTCCTAACTACAATGAGCAGTTCTTC. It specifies CASSLAFGPNYNEQFF.

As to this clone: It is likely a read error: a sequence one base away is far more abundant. DNA for the CDR3: TGTGCCAGCAGCTTAAGCGGACCGTATAATTCACCCCCCCACTTT. This gives the protein CASSLSGPYNSPPHF. The chain joins TRBV7-2 to TRBJ1-6; no firm D call. The germline gives CDR1 SGHTA, CDR2 FQGNSA. The CDR3 totals 15 residues.

For the CDR3, the DNA is TGTGCCACCAGCAGAGAAGTCTGGGGGTCAGGGGGCAATCAGCCCCAGCATTTT. Its translation: CATSREVWGSGGNQPQHF. The rearrangement links TRBV15 to TRBJ1-5; D perhaps matches TRBD1 (6 bases). CDR1 is LNHNV, CDR2 YYDKDF, per germline (reference sequence). This CDR3 comprises 18 residues. V lost 0 bases, J lost 2 bases, and 17 bases lay in between.

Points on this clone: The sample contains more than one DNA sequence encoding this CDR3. The CDR3 sequence is CASSLPGYEQYF. CDR3 coding DNA: TGTGCCAGCAGTCTCCCCGGGTACGAGCAGTACTTC. The chain has TRBV28 and TRBJ2-7; D call uncertain. The V and J ends lost 5 bases and 4 bases respectively, with 9 bases between them. CDR3 size: 12 residues. The V gene's germline CDR1 is MDHEN and CDR2 SYDVKM.

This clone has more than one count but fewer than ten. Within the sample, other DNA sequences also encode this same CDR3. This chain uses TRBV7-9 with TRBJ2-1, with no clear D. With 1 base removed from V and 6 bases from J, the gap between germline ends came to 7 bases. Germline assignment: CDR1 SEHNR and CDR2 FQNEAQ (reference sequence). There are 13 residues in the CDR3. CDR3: CASSLGRSNEQFF. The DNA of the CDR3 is TGTGCCAGCAGCTTAGGCAGGTCCAATGAGCAGTTCTTC. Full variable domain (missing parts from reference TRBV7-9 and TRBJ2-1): DTGVSQNPRHKITKRGQNVTFRCDPISEHNRLYWYRQTLGQGPEFLTYFQNEAQLEKSRLLSDRFSAERPKGSFSTLEIQRTEQGDSAMYLCASSLGRSNEQFFGPGTRLTVL.

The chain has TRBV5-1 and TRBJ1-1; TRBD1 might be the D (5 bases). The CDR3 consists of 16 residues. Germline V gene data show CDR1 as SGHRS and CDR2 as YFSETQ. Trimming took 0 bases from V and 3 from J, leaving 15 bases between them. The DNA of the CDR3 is TGCGCCAGCAGCTTGGTCTCCGGGTTAGGGGACACTGAAGCTTTCTTT. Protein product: CASSLVSGLGDTEAFF.

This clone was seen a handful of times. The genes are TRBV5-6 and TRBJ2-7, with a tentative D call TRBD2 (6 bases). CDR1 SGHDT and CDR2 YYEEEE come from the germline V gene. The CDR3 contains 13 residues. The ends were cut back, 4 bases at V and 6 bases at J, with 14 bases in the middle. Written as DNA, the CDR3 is TGTGCCAGCAGCCGCGGTGGAGGGCGCGAGCAGTACTTC. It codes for CASSRGGGREQYF.

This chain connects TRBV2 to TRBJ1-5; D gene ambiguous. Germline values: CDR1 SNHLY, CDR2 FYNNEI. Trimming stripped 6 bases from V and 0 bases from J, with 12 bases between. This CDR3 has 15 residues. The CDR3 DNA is TGTGCCAGCAGCCCCCGGTCAGCTAGCAATCAGCCCCAGCATTTT. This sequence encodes CASSPRSASNQPQHF.

CDR3 in DNA: TGTGCCAGCAGCTTGGTTACTGCCTACACCGGGGAGCTGTTTTTT. Encoded protein: CASSLVTAYTGELFF. The rearrangement links TRBV5-4 to TRBJ2-2; no clear D. The CDR3 is 15 amino acids. Trimming pared 0 bases from V and 3 bases from J, leaving 9 bases between. From germline, CDR1 is SGHNT and CDR2 YYREEE (reference sequence). Combining the CDR3 with reference TRBV5-4 and TRBJ2-2 gives the whole variable domain ETGVTQSPTHLIKTRGQQVTLRCSSQSGHNTVSWYQQALGQGPQFIFQYYREEENGRGNFPPRFSGLQFPNYSSELNVNALELDDSALYLCASSLVTAYTGELFFGEGSRLTVL.

The CDR3 spells CASSVAGSDIQYF. DNA of the CDR3: TGTGCCAGCAGCGTAGCTGGTTCGGACATTCAGTACTTC. The chain links TRBV9 to TRBJ2-4; D not certain. Between the trimmed V and J ends, which lost 0 bases and 8 bases, there was a span of 9 bases. This CDR3 is built from 13 residues. CDR1 SGDLS and CDR2 YYNGEE come from the germline V gene.

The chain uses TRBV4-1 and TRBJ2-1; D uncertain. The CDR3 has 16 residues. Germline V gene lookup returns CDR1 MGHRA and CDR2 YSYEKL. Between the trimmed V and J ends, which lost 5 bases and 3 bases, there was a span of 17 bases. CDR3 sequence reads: CASSKFGGNNYNEQFF. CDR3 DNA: TGCGCCAGCAGCAAATTCGGCGGCAATAACTACAATGAGCAGTTCTTC.

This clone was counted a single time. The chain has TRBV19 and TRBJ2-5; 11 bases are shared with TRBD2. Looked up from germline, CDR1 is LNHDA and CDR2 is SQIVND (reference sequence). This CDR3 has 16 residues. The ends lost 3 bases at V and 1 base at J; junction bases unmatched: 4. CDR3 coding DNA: TGTGCCAGTAGTATCCCGGGACTAGCGGCCCAAGAGACCCAGTACTTC. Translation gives CASSIPGLAAQETQYF.

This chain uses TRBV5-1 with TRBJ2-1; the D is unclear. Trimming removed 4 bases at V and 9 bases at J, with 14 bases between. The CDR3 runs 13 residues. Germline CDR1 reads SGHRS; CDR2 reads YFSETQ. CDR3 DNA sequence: TGCGCCAGCAGCCTGGACGTGATGAGTGAGCAGTTCTTC. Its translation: CASSLDVMSEQFF.

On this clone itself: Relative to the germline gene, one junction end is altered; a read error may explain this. The CDR3 DNA reads TGTGCCACCAGCCGAGAAAGGGTAACAGGTCATGGCTACACCTTC. Translation gives CATSRERVTGHGYTF. The chain couples TRBV15 to TRBJ1-2; a possible D gene is TRBD1 (5 bases). The CDR3 consists of 15 residues. CDR1 is LNHNV and CDR2 is YYDKDF in the germline V gene (reference sequence).

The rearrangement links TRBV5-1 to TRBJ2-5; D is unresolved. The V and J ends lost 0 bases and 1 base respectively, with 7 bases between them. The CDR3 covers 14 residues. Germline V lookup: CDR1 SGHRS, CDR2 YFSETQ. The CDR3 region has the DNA TGCGCCAGCAGCTTGGCCAGCAGCCAAGAGACCCAGTACTTC. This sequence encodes CASSLASSQETQYF.

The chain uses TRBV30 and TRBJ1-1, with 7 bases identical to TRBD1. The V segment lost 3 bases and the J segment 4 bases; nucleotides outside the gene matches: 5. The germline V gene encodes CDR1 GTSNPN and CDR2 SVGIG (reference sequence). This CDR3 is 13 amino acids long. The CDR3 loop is CAWRATGSTEAFF. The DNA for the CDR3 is TGTGCCTGGAGAGCGACAGGGTCCACTGAAGCTTTCTTT.

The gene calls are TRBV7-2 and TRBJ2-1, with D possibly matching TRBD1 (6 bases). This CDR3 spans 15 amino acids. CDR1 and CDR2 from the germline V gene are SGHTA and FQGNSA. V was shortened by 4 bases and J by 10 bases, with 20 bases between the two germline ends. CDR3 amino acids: CASSSPTLGAREQFF. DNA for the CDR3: TGTGCCAGCAGCTCGCCGACTCTGGGGGCGCGAGAGCAGTTCTTC.

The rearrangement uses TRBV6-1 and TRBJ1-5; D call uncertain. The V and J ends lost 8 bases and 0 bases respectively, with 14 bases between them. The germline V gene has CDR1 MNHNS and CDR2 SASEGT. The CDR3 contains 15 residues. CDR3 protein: CASEGKDVSNQPQHF. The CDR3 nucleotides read TGTGCCAGCGAAGGTAAGGACGTTAGCAATCAGCCCCAGCATTTT.

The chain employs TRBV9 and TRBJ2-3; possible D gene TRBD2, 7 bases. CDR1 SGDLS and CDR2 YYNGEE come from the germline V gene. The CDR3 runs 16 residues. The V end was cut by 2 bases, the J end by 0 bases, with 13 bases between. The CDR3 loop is CASSVGGGSSTDTQYF. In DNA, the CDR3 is TGTGCCAGCAGCGTGGGCGGGGGCTCTAGCACAGATACGCAGTATTTT.